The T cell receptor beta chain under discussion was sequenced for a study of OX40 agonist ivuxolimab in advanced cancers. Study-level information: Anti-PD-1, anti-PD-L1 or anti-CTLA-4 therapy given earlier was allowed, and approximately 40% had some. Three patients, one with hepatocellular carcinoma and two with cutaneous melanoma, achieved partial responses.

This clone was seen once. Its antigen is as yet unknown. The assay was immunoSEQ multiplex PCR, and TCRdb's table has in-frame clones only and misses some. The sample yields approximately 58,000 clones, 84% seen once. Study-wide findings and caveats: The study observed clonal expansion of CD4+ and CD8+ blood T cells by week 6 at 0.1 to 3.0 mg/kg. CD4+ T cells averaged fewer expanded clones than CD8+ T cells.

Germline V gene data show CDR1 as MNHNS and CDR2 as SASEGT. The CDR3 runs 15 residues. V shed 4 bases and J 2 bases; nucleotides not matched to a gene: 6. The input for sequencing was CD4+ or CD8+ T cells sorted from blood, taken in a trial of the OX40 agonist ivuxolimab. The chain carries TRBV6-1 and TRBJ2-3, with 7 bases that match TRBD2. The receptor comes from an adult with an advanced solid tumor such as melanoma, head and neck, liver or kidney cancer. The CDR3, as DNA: TGTGCCAGCAGTGTACTAGCGAGTCCCACAGATACGCAGTATTTT. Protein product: CASSVLASPTDTQYF.